These T cell receptor beta chains were read from a single sample in a study of radiation and T cells in renal cell carcinoma. Sequenced by immunoSEQ multiplex PCR; TCRdb stores in-frame clones only, minus some. The data contain about 78,000 clones, roughly nine tenths of them singletons. Sequenced material: blood, taken from a patient whose treatment included radiotherapy and nephrectomy. These receptors came from a woman between 65 and 79 years old with renal cell carcinoma. Both conserved end residues are part of each CDR3. Each record gives: D gene, CDR3 length, clone size, V gene, J gene, CDR3 DNA, CDR3 protein. D genes are given only for firm matches. Some rows mark clone size as missing; the rest say once, few, many or name a class of expanded clone.

>.|13|.|TRBV18|TRBJ2-4
TGTGCCAGCTCACCACTCCGGGGAGGCATTCAGTACTTC
CASSPLRGGIQYF
>TRBD1|17|.|TRBV11-3|TRBJ1-6
TGTGCCAGCAGCGCCTTACAGGGGAATACCTATAATTCACCCCTCCACTTT
CASSALQGNTYNSPLHF
>TRBD2|17|.|TRBV9|TRBJ2-1
TGTGCCAGCAGCCCTATACCGACTAGCGGGGGGGGTAGTGAGCAGTTCTTC
CASSPIPTSGGGSEQFF
>.|13|.|TRBV6-5|TRBJ1-6
TGTGCCAGCAGTGACTCGTATAATTCACCCCTCCACTTT
CASSDSYNSPLHF
>.|15|.|TRBV6-1|TRBJ1-5
TGTGCCAGCAGTCCCGGCACAGGCCCCAATCAGCCCCAGCATTTT
CASSPGTGPNQPQHF
>.|13|.|TRBV10-3|TRBJ2-1
TGTGCCACCTTACCGGGTCCCGGGGGTGAGCAGTTCTTC
CATLPGPGGEQFF
>.|20|.|TRBV19|TRBJ2-3
TGTGCCAGTAGTATAGGCGGGGTGAAGACAGGGAGGTTATGGACAGATACGCAGTATTTT
CASSIGGVKTGRLWTDTQYF
>TRBD2|14|.|TRBV18|TRBJ2-7
TGTGCCAGCTCACCTCAGGGAGGGACCTACGAGCAGTACTTC
CASSPQGGTYEQYF
>TRBD1|15|.|TRBV28|TRBJ1-6
TGTGCCAGCACCGACTCCGGGACAGGGCGTTCACCCCTCCACTTT
CASTDSGTGRSPLHF
>TRBD1|14|.|TRBV5-1|TRBJ2-3
TGCGCCAGCAGCTTGGGAGGGGGCGCAGATACGCAGTATTTT
CASSLGGGADTQYF
>.|11|once|TRBV6-1|TRBJ2-7
TGTGCCAGCAGTGTTACCTACGAGCAGTACTTC
CASSVTYEQYF
>TRBD1|15|.|TRBV7-9|TRBJ1-4
TGTGCCAGCAGCCGACAGGGGGCCCCCAATGAAAAACTGTTTTTT
CASSRQGAPNEKLFF
>.|11|.|TRBV30|TRBJ1-1
TGTGCCTGGAGTGTCGGGTTGTTGGCTTTCTTT
CAWSVGLLAFF
>TRBD2|15|once|TRBV6-5|TRBJ2-1
TGTGCCAGCCGACGCGGGAGGCTCTCCTACAATGAGCAGTTCTTC
CASRRGRLSYNEQFF
>.|13|.|TRBV6-5|TRBJ1-5
TGTGCCAGCAGACCCGAACGAGGGCAGCCCCAGCATTTT
CASRPERGQPQHF
>.|12|.|TRBV28|TRBJ2-4
TGTGCCAGCAGTAGATCGGGGAACATTCAGTACTTC
CASSRSGNIQYF
>TRBD1|16|.|TRBV5-4|TRBJ1-3
TGTGCCAGCAGCTTTGGACAGGGGGCTACTGGAAACACCATATATTTT
CASSFGQGATGNTIYF
>TRBD2|13|.|TRBV29-1|TRBJ2-7
TGCAGCGCGGCTAGCGGGGGGGTTTACGAGCAGTACTTC
CSAASGGVYEQYF
>TRBD2|14|.|TRBV9|TRBJ2-5
TGTGCCAGCAGCGTGGGGACTAGCACGGAGACCCAGTACTTC
CASSVGTSTETQYF
>.|13|.|TRBV7-6|TRBJ1-4
TGTGCCAGCAGCTTTGGTAAAGGCGAAAAACTGTTTTTT
CASSFGKGEKLFF
>.|14|.|TRBV9|TRBJ1-6
TGTGCCAGCAGCGTAGGAGGGTTGGGTTCACCCCTCCACTTT
CASSVGGLGSPLHF
>TRBD1|14|.|TRBV6-1|TRBJ1-1
TGTGCCAGCAGTCAGGGACAGGGAGGGACTGAAGCTTTCTTT
CASSQGQGGTEAFF
>TRBD2|16|.|TRBV19|TRBJ2-1
TGTGCCAGTAGTACCCAACGGGGGGGCAGCTACAATGAGCAGTTCTTC
CASSTQRGGSYNEQFF
>.|14|.|TRBV19|TRBJ2-7
TGTGCCAGTAGCATGAGGCGCAACTCCTACGAGCAGTACTTC
CASSMRRNSYEQYF
>.|15|once|TRBV10-3|TRBJ2-3
TGTGCCATCAGTGATTCCAGATTGGAGCCTGGGACGCAGTATTTT
CAISDSRLEPGTQYF
>TRBD1|17|.|TRBV28|TRBJ1-5
TGTGCCAGCAGTCAGCCGGGACAGGGGGGGGGCAATCAGCCCCAGCATTTT
CASSQPGQGGGNQPQHF
>.|13|.|TRBV5-1|TRBJ2-5
TGCGCCAGCAGCTTGGGTGAGCGGGAGACCCAGTACTTC
CASSLGERETQYF
>.|19|.|TRBV9|TRBJ2-3
TGTGCCAGCAGCGTAGAACTCCGGTCAGGGCCTAGGTGGGGAGATACGCAGTATTTT
CASSVELRSGPRWGDTQYF
>.|16|.|TRBV28|TRBJ2-7
TGTGCCAGCAGTTTGAGGGTCGAGCGCCTGGTCTACGAGCAGTACTTC
CASSLRVERLVYEQYF
>TRBD2|15|.|TRBV2|TRBJ2-7
TGTGCCAGCACTCACACGAGCGGGGGGTCCTACGAGCAGTACTTC
CASTHTSGGSYEQYF
>.|16|few|TRBV4-1|TRBJ1-5
TGCGCCAGCAGCCAAGTGGGTAGGGGGAAAAATCAGCCCCAGCATTTT
CASSQVGRGKNQPQHF
>TRBD1|14|.|TRBV28|TRBJ1-2
TGTGCCAGCAGTTTTAGACAGGGCCCCCATGGCTACACCTTC
CASSFRQGPHGYTF
>TRBD1|15|few|TRBV9|TRBJ1-2
TGTGCCAGCAGCGTAGGCCCACAGGGGAGGGATGGCTACACCTTC
CASSVGPQGRDGYTF
>TRBD2|15|.|TRBV7-6|TRBJ2-1
TGTGCCAGCAGCTTAGAAGCGGGGTCTGCTCTTGAGCAGTTCTTC
CASSLEAGSALEQFF
>TRBD2|15|.|TRBV28|TRBJ2-2
TGTGCCAGCAGCCTTTTAGCGGGGGGGCCCGGGGAGCTGTTTTTT
CASSLLAGGPGELFF
>.|14|.|TRBV7-9|TRBJ2-5
TGTGCCAGCAGCTTAGATGGCAGCCAAGAGACCCAGTACTTC
CASSLDGSQETQYF
>TRBD1|18|.|TRBV6-8|TRBJ1-4
TGTGCCAGCAGTTACCGGGACAGGGGCTCCAGAACTAATGAAAAACTGTTTTTT
CASSYRDRGSRTNEKLFF
>TRBD1|14|.|TRBV6-1|TRBJ1-1
TGTGCCAGCAGTGAAAGGACAGGGGGCACTGAAGCTTTCTTT
CASSERTGGTEAFF
>.|14|.|TRBV27|TRBJ1-4
TGTGCCAGCAGTCCCGGGTGGCGAGATGAAAAACTGTTTTTT
CASSPGWRDEKLFF
>TRBD1|17|.|TRBV4-3|TRBJ2-6
TGCGCCAGCAGGCCGGGACAGGGCCCGGAGGGGGCCAACGTCCTGACTTTC
CASRPGQGPEGANVLTF
>.|12|.|TRBV19|TRBJ2-5
TGTGCCAGTAGCAGTGGGTGGCGGACCCAGTACTTC
CASSSGWRTQYF
>.|15|.|TRBV28|TRBJ1-6
TGTGCCAGCAGTTTACCCGGGTCCGGTTTGCCGCCCCTCCACTTT
CASSLPGSGLPPLHF
>TRBD1|14|.|TRBV6-5|TRBJ2-1
TGTGCCAGCAGTATAGACAGGGCTACCCATGAGCAGTTCTTC
CASSIDRATHEQFF
>TRBD2|15|.|TRBV6-4|TRBJ2-1
TGTGCCAGCAGTGCACAGGAGCGGGGAGTCGGTGAGCAGTTCTTC
CASSAQERGVGEQFF
>.|11|.|TRBV5-1|TRBJ1-1
TGCGCCAGCAGCTCCGTTTCTGAAGCTTTCTTT
CASSSVSEAFF